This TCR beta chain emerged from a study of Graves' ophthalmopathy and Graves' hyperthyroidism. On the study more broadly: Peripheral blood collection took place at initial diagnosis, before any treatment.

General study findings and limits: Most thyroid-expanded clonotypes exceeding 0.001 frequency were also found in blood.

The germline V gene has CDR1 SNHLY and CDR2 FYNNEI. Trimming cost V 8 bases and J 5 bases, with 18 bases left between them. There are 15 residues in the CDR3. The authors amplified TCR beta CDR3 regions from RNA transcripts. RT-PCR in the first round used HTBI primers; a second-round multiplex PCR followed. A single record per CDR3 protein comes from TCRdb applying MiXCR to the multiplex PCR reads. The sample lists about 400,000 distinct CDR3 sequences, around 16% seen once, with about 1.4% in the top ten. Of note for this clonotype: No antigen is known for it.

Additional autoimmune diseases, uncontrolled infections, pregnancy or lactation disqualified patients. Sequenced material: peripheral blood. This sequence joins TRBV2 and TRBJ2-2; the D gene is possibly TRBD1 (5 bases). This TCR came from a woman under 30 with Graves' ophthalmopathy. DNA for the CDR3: TGTGCCAGCTGCCTCCTAGGGGTGGAAACCGGGGAGCTGTTTTTT. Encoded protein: CASCLLGVETGELFF. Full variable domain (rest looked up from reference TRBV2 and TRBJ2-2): EPEVTQTPSHQVTQMGQEVILRCVPISNHLYFYWYRQILGQKVEFLVSFYNNEISEKSEIFDDQFSVERPDGSNFTLKIRSTKLEDSAMYFCASCLLGVETGELFFGEGSRLTVL.